These T cell receptor beta chains were read from a single sample in a study of blood T cell repertoires in COVID-19. Repertoires were generated with immunoSEQ multiplex PCR, while TCRdb's copy carries only in-frame clones and drops some. Here the sample spans under 150,000 clones, more than 85% being singletons. Sequencing used peripheral blood. These receptors all come from a man between 45 and 60 years old with active or convalescent COVID-19. Each CDR3 is given with its conserved first and last residue. D genes are given only for firm matches. The listing skips clone size in some rows; elsewhere it reads once, few, many or a size class.

d_call: TRBD2
v_call: TRBV4-1
j_call: TRBJ2-7
clone_size: .
cdr3_nt: TGCGCCAGCAGCCAAGAACCCGGGGGGGGGCAATCCTACGAGCAGTACTTC
cdr3_aa: CASSQEPGGGQSYEQYF

d_call: .
v_call: TRBV2
j_call: TRBJ2-5
clone_size: few
cdr3_nt: TGTGCCAGCAGTGAAGAAAGAGGAGGGGAGGAGGAGACCCAGTACTTC
cdr3_aa: CASSEERGGEEETQYF

d_call: TRBD1
v_call: TRBV19
j_call: TRBJ2-1
clone_size: .
cdr3_nt: TGTGCCAGTAGTATAGCGGGGGACAGGGGGCACAATGAGCAGTTCTTC
cdr3_aa: CASSIAGDRGHNEQFF

d_call: .
v_call: TRBV14
j_call: TRBJ2-7
clone_size: .
cdr3_nt: TGTGCCAGCAGCCAAGGATCGACTAGTCTCTACGAGCAGTACTTC
cdr3_aa: CASSQGSTSLYEQYF

d_call: .
v_call: TRBV5-1
j_call: TRBJ1-2
clone_size: .
cdr3_nt: TGCGCCAGCAGCTTGGCCGTGACACCTAAGCCTGGCTACACCTTC
cdr3_aa: CASSLAVTPKPGYTF

d_call: TRBD2
v_call: TRBV10-3
j_call: TRBJ2-5
clone_size: .
cdr3_nt: TGTGCCATCAGTGCTAGCGGGGGCAAAGAGACCCAGTACTTC
cdr3_aa: CAISASGGKETQYF

d_call: .
v_call: TRBV29-1
j_call: TRBJ2-2
clone_size: .
cdr3_nt: TGCAGCGTGGCCAGCCGGGTTGGTTCCGGGGAGCTGTTTTTT
cdr3_aa: CSVASRVGSGELFF

d_call: .
v_call: TRBV4-3
j_call: TRBJ1-2
clone_size: once
cdr3_nt: TGCGCCAGCAGACCCGGGGGGGCTGTTTATGGCTACACCTTC
cdr3_aa: CASRPGGAVYGYTF

d_call: .
v_call: TRBV6-5
j_call: TRBJ2-5
clone_size: .
cdr3_nt: TGTGCCAGCAGTCCCGCACTAGCAACAGAGACCCAGTACTTC
cdr3_aa: CASSPALATETQYF

d_call: TRBD2
v_call: TRBV19
j_call: TRBJ2-6
clone_size: .
cdr3_nt: TGTGCCAGTCAATCCTTCGGGGGGGCCTACTCTGGGGCCAACGTCCTGACTTTC
cdr3_aa: CASQSFGGAYSGANVLTF

d_call: .
v_call: TRBV27
j_call: TRBJ2-3
clone_size: .
cdr3_nt: TGTGCCAGCAGTTTAACGGACACCCAAGATACGCAGTATTTT
cdr3_aa: CASSLTDTQDTQYF

d_call: TRBD2
v_call: TRBV2
j_call: TRBJ2-2
clone_size: .
cdr3_nt: TGTGCCAGCAGTGCTCCGGCGGGAGAACACACCGGGGAGCTGTTTTTT
cdr3_aa: CASSAPAGEHTGELFF

d_call: .
v_call: TRBV21-1
j_call: TRBJ1-2
clone_size: .
cdr3_nt: TGTGCCAGCAGCGTGGGACAGCTTAACTATGGCTACACCTTC
cdr3_aa: CASSVGQLNYGYTF

d_call: TRBD2
v_call: TRBV10-3
j_call: TRBJ2-7
clone_size: .
cdr3_nt: TGTGCCATCAGTGAGTCTGGCGCTAGCGGGAGGTACGAGCAGTACTTC
cdr3_aa: CAISESGASGRYEQYF

d_call: .
v_call: TRBV2
j_call: TRBJ2-7
clone_size: .
cdr3_nt: TGTGCCACCGGAGGCAGCGGGTTAACCTACGAGCAGTACTTC
cdr3_aa: CATGGSGLTYEQYF